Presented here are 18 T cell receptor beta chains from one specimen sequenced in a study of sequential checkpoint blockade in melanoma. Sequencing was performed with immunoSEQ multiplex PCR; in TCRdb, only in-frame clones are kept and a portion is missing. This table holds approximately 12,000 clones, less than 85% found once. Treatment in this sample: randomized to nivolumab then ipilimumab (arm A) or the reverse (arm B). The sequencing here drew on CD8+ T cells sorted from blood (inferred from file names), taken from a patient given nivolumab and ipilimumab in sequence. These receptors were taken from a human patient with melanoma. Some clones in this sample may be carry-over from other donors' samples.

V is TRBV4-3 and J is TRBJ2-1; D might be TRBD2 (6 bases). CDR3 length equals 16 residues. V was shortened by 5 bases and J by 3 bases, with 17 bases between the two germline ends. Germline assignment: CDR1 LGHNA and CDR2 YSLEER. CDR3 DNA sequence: TGCGCCAGCAGCACGGGGCAGCGGGTGATCTACAATGAGCAGTTCTTC. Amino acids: CASSTGQRVIYNEQFF.

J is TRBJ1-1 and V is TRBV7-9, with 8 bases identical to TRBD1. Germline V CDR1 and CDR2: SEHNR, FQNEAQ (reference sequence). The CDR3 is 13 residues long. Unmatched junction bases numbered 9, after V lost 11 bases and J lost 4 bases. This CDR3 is CAGIQGVFTEAFF. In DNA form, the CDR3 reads TGTGCCGGAATACAGGGGGTTTTCACTGAAGCTTTCTTT. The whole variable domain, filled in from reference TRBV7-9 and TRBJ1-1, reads DTGVSQNPRHKITKRGQNVTFRCDPISEHNRLYWYRQTLGQGPEFLTYFQNEAQLEKSRLLSDRFSAERPKGSFSTLEIQRTEQGDSAMYLCAGIQGVFTEAFFGQGTRLTVV.

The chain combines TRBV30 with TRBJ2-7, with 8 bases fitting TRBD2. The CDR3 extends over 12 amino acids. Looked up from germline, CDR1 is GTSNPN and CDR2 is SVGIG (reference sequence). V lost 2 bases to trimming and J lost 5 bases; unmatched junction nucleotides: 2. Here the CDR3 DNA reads TGTGCCTGGAGTCCGGGGGGGGACGAGCAGTACTTC. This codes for CAWSPGGDEQYF.

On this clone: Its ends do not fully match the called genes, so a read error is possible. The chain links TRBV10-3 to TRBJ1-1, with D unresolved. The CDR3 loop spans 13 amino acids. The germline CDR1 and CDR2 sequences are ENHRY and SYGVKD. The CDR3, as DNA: TGTGCCACCAGTAACGACATGAACACTGAAGCTTTCTTT. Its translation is CATSNDMNTEAFF.

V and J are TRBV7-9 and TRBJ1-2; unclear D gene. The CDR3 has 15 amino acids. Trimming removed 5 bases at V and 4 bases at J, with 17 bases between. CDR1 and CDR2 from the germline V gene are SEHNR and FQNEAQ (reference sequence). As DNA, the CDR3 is TGTGCCAGCAGCCCCCTAAGTTCGGAGATCTATGGCTACACCTTC. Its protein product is CASSPLSSEIYGYTF.

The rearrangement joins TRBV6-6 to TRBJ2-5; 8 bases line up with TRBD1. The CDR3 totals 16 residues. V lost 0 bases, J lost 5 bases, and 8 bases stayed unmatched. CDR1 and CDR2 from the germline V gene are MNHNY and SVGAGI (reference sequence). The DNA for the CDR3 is TGTGCCAGCAGTTACTCTTCCAGGGGGCTTGGGGAGACCCAGTACTTC. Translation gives CASSYSSRGLGETQYF.

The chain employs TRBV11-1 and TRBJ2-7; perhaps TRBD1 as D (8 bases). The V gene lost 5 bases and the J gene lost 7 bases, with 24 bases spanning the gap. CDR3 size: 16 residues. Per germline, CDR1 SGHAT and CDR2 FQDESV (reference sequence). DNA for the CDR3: TGTGCCAGCAGCCATCATAGGGGGGGACAGGCCGGAGAGCAGTACTTC. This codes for CASSHHRGGQAGEQYF.

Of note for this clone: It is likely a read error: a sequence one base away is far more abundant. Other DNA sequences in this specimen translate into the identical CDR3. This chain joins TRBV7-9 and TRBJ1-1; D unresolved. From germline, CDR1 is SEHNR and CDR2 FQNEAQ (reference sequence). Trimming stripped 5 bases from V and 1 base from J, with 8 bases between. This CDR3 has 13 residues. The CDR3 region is CASSPNRNTEAFF. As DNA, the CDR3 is TGTGCCAGCAGCCCTAATAGGAACACTGAAGCTTTCTTT.

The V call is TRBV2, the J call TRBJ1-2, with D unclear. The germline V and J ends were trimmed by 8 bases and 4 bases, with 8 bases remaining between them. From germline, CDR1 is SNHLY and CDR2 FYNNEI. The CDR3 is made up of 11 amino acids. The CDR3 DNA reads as TGTGCCAGCCGAGGACTCTATGGCTACACCTTC. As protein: CASRGLYGYTF.

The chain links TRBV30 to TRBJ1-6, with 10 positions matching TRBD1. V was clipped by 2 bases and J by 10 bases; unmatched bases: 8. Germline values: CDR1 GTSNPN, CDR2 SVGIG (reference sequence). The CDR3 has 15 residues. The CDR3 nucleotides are TGTGCCTGGAGTACCCGGGACAGGGGCAGCTCACCCCTCCACTTT. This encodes CAWSTRDRGSSPLHF.

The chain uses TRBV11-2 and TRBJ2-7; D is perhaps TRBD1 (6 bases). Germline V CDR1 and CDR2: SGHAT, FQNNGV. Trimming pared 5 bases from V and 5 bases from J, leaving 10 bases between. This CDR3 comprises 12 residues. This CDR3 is CASSPGHHEQYF. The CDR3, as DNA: TGTGCCAGCAGCCCGGGACATCACGAGCAGTACTTC.

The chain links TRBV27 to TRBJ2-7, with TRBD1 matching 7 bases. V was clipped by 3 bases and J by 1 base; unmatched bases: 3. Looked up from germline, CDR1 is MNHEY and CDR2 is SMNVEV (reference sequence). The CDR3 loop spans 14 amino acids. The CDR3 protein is CASSLYRGSYEQYF. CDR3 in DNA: TGTGCCAGCAGTTTGTACAGGGGATCCTACGAGCAGTACTTC.

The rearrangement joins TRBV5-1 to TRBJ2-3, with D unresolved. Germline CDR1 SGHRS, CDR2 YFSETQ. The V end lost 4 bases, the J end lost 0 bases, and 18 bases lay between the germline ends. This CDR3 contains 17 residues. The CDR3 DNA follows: TGCGCCAGCAGCCCCGTCCCTTTAGAAGCTAGCACAGATACGCAGTATTTT. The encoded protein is CASSPVPLEASTDTQYF.

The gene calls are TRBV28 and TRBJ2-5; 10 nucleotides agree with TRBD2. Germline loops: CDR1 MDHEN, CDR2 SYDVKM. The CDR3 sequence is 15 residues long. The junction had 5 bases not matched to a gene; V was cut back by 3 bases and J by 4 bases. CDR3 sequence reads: CASSFSLAGGETQYF. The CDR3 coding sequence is TGTGCCAGCAGTTTCTCTTTAGCGGGAGGAGAGACCCAGTACTTC.

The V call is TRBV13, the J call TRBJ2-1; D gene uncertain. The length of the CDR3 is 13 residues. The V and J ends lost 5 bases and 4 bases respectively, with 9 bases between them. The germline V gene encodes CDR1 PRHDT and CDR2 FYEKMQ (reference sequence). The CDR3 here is CASSPRSYNEQFF. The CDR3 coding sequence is TGTGCCAGCAGCCCTAGGAGTTACAATGAGCAGTTCTTC.

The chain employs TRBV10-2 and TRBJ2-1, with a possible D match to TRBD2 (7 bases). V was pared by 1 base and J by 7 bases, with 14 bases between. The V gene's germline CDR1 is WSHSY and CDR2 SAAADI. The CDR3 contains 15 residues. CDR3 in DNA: TGCGCCAGCAGTGAGTACCGGGGGGCGCTTAATGAGCAGTTCTTC. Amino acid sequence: CASSEYRGALNEQFF.

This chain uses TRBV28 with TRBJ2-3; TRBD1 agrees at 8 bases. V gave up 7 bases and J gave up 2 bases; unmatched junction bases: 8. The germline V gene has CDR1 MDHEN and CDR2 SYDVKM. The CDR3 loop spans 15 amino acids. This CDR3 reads CASTRTGRTTDTQYF. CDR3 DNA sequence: TGTGCCAGCACAAGGACAGGGCGAACCACAGATACGCAGTATTTT. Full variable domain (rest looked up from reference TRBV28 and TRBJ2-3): DVKVTQSSRYLVKRTGEKVFLECVQDMDHENMFWYRQDPGLGLRLIYFSYDVKMKEKGDIPEGYSVSREKKERFSLILESASTNQTSMYLCASTRTGRTTDTQYFGPGTRLTVL.

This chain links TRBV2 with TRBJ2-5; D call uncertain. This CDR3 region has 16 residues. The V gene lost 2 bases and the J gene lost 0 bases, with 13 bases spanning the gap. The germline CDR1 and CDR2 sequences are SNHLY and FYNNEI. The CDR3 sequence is CASSETAGWDQETQYF. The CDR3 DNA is TGTGCCAGCAGTGAAACGGCAGGTTGGGACCAAGAGACCCAGTACTTC.